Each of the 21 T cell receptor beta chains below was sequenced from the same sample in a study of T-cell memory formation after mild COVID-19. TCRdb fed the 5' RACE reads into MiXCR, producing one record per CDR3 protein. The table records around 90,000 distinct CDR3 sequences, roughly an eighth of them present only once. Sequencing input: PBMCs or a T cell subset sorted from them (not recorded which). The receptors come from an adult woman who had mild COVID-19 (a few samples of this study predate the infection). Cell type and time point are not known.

For the CDR3, the DNA is TGTGCCAGCAGTTTAGGGGCAGGGGAGCTGTTTTTT. As protein: CASSLGAGELFF. The chain employs TRBV12-3 or TRBV12-4 and TRBJ2-2; no clear D gene. Trimming shortened V by 1 base and J by 8 bases, and 5 bases separated the two germline ends. This CDR3 is 12 amino acids long.

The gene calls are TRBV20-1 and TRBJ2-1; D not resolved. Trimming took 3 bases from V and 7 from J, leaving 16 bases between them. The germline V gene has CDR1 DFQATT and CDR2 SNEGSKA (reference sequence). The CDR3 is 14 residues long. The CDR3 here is CSASHESLGNEQFF. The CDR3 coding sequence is TGCAGTGCTAGCCACGAATCTTTAGGGAATGAGCAGTTCTTC.

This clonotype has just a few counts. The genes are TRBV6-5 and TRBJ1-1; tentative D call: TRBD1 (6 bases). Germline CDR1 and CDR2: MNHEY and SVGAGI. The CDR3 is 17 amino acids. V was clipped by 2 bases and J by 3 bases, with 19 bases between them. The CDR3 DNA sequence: TGTGCCAGCAGTTACGGGGGCGGGCCCTCCTTGGACACTGAAGCTTTCTTT. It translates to CASSYGGGPSLDTEAFF.

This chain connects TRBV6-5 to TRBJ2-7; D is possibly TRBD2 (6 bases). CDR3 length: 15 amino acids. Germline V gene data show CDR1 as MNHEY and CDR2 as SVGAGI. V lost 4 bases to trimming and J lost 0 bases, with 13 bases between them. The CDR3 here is CASSSGSIPSYEQYF. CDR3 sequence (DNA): TGTGCCAGCAGTTCCGGGAGTATCCCCTCCTACGAGCAGTACTTC.

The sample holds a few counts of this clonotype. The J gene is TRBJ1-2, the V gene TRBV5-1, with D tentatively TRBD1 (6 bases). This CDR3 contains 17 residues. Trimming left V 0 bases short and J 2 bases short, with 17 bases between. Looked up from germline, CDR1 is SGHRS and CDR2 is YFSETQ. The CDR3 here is CASSLALGGAENYGYTF. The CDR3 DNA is TGCGCCAGCAGCTTGGCCTTGGGGGGCGCAGAAAACTATGGCTACACCTTC.

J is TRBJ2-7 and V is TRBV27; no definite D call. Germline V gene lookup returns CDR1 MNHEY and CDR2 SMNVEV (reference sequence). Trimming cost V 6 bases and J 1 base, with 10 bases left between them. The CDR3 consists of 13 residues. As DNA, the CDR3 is TGTGCCAGCAGCGCGACACCTTCCTACGAGCAGTACTTC. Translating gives CASSATPSYEQYF.

CDR3 nucleotide sequence: TGTGCCAGCGCCCACAGGGATACTTACGAGCAGTACTTC. Translated: CASAHRDTYEQYF. The chain links TRBV27 to TRBJ2-7; TRBD1 might be the D (6 bases). V lost 8 bases and J lost 4, with 15 bases in between. Looked up from germline, CDR1 is MNHEY and CDR2 is SMNVEV (reference sequence). There are 13 residues in the CDR3.

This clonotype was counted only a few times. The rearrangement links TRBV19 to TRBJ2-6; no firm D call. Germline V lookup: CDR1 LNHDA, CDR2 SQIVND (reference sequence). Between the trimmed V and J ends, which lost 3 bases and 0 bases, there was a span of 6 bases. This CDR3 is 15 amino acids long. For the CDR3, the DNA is TGTGCCAGTAGTATTTCCGCCTCTGGGGCCAACGTCCTGACTTTC. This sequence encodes CASSISASGANVLTF.

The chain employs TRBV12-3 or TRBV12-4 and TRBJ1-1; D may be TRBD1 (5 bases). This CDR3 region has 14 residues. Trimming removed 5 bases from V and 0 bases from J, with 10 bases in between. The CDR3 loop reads CASSPGRLNTEAFF. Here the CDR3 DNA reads TGTGCCAGCAGTCCGGGACGGTTGAACACTGAAGCTTTCTTT.

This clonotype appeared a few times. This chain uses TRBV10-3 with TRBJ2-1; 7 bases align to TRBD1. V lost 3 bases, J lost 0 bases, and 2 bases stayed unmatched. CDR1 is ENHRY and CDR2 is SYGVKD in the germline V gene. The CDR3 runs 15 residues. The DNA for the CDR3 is TGTGCCATCAGTGATAGGGACAGCTCCTACAATGAGCAGTTCTTC. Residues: CAISDRDSSYNEQFF.

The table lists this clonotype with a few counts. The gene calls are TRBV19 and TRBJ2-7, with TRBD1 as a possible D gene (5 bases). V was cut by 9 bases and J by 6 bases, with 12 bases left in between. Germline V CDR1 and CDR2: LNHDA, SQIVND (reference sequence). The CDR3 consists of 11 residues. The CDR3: CASSTGPEQYF. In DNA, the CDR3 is TGTGCCAGCAGCACAGGACCCGAGCAGTACTTC. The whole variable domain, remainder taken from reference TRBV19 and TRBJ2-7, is DGGITQSPKYLFRKEGQNVTLSCEQNLNHDAMYWYRQDPGQGLRLIYYSQIVNDFQKGDIAEGYSVSREKKESFPLTVTSAQKNPTAFYLCASSTGPEQYFGPGTRLTVT.

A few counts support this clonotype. CDR3 coding DNA: TGTGCCAGCAGCTCCTTACTAGCGGGGGGGAGCACAGATACGCAGTATTTT. Its translation: CASSSLLAGGSTDTQYF. The J gene is TRBJ2-3, the V gene TRBV7-2; 13 bases are shared with TRBD2. V shed 4 bases, J shed 0 bases, and the junction held 4 bases outside the gene matches. The CDR3 is 17 residues long. Germline V gene data show CDR1 as SGHTA and CDR2 as FQGNSA.

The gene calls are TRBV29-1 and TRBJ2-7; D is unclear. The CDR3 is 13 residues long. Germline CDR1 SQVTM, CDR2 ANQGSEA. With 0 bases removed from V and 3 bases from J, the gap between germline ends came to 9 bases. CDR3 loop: CSVEDSPGYEQYF. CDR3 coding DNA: TGCAGCGTTGAAGATAGCCCGGGCTACGAGCAGTACTTC.

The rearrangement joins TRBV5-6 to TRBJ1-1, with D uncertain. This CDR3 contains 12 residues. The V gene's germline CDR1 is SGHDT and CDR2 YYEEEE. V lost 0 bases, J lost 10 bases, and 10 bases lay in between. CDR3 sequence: CASSLVARGAFF. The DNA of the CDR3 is TGTGCCAGCAGCTTGGTGGCACGGGGAGCTTTCTTT.

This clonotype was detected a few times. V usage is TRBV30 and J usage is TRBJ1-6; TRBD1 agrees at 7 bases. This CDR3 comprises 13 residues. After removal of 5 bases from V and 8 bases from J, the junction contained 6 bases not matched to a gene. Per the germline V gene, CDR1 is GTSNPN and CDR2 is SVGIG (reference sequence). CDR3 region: CAWEKGGYSPLHF. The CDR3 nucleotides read TGTGCCTGGGAGAAAGGGGGCTATTCACCCCTCCACTTT.

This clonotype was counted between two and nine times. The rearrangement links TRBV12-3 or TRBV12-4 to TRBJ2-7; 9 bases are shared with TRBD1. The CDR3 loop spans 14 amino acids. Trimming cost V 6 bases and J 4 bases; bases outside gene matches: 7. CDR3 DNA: TGTGCCAGCAGCCCTACAGGGGGCGAATACGAGCAGTACTTC. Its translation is CASSPTGGEYEQYF.

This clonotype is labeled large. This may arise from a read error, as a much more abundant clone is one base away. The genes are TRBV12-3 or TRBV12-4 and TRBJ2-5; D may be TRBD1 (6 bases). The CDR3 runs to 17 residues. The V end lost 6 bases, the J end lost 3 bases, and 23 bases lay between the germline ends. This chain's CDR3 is CASSLLGARDGKETQYF. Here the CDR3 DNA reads TGTGCCAGCAGCCTACTGGGGGCCCGGGACGGCAAAGAGACCCAGTACTTC.

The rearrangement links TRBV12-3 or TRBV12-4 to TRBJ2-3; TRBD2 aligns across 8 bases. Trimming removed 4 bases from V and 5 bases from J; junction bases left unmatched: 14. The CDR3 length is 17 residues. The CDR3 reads CASSSRPGLSGGDTQYF. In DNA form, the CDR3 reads TGTGCCAGCAGTTCCCGACCCGGACTAAGCGGGGGAGATACGCAGTATTTT.

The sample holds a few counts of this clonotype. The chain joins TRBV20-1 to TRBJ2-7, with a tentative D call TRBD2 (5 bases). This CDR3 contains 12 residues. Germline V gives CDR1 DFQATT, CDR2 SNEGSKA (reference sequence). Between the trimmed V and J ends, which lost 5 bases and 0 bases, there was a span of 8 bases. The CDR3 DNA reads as TGCAGTGCTCCGACTATCTCCTACGAGCAGTACTTC. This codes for CSAPTISYEQYF.

The CDR3, as DNA: TGTGCCAGCAGTGAAGGGAAGGGAGCGGGGTGGTACGAGCAGTACTTC. Translation: CASSEGKGAGWYEQYF. This chain joins TRBV6-1 and TRBJ2-7; TRBD2 aligns across 7 bases. Germline V gene lookup returns CDR1 MNHNS and CDR2 SASEGT. After removal of 1 base from V and 4 bases from J, the junction contained 10 bases not matched to a gene. This CDR3 comprises 16 residues.

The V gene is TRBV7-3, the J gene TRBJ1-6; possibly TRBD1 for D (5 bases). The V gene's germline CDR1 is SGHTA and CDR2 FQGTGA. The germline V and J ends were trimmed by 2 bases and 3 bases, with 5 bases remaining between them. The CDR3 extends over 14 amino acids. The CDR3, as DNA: TGTGCCAGCAGCTTAGGACACTATAATTCACCCCTCCACTTT. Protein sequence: CASSLGHYNSPLHF. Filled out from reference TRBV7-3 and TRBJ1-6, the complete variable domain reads GAGVSQTPSNKVTEKGKYVELRCDPISGHTALYWYRQSLGQGPEFLIYFQGTGAADDSGLPNDRFFAVRPEGSVSTLKIQRTERGDSAVYLCASSLGHYNSPLHFGNGTRLTVT.